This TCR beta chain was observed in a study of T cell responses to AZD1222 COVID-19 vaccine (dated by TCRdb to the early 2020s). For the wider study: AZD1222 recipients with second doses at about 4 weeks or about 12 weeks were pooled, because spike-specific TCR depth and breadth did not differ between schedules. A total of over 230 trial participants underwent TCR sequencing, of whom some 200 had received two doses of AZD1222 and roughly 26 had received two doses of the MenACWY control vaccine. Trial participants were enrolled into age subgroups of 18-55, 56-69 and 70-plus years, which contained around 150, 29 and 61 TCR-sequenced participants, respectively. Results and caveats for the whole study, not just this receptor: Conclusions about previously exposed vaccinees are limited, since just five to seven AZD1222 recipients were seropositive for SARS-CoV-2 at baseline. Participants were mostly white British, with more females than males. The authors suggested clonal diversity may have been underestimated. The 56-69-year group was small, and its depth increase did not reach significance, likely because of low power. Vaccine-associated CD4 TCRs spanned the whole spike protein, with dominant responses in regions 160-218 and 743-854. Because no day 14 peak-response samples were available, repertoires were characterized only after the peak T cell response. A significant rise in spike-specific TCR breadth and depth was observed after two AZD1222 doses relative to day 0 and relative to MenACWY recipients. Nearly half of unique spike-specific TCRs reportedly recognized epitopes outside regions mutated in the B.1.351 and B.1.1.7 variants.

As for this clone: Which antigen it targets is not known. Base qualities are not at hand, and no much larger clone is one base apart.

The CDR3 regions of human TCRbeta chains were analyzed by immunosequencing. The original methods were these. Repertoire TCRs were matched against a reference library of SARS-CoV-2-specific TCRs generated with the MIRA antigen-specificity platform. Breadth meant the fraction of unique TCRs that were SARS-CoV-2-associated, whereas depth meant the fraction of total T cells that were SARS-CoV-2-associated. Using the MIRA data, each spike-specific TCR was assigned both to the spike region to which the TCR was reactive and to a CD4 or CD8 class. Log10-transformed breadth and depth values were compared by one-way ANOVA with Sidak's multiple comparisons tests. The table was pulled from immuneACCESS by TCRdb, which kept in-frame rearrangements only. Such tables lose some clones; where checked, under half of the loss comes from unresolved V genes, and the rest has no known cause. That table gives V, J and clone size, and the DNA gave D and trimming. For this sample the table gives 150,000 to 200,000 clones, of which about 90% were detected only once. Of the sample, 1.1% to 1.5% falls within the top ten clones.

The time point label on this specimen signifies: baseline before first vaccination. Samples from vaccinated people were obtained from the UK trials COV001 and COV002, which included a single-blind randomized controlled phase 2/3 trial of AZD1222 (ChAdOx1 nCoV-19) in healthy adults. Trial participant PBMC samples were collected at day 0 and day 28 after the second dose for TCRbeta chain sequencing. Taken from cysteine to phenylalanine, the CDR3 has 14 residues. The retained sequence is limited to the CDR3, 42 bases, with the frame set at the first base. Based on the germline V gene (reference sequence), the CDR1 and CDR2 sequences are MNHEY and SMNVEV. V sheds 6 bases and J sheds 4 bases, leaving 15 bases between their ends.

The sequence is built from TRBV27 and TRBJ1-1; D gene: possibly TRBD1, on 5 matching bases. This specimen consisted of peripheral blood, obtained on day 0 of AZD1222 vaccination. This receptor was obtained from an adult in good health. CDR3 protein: CASSDQGWGTEAFF. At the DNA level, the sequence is TGTGCCAGCAGCGACCAGGGTTGGGGCACTGAAGCTTTCTTT.